The present TCR beta chain was sequenced within a study of technical replicates of blood from a handful of donors. V dropped 2 bases and J dropped 8 bases, with 9 bases sitting between them. Germline assignment: CDR1 GTSNPN and CDR2 SVGIG (reference sequence). This CDR3 spans 12 amino acids. The protocol was immunoSEQ multiplex PCR, while the TCRdb copy is restricted to in-frame clones and leaves out a portion. The sample lists roughly 9,900 clones, about 94% occurring once. Input material: PBMCs. The V and J genes are TRBV30 and TRBJ1-4; D is undetermined. The clonotype originates from a human donor in good health. CDR3 amino acids: CAWSPTNEKLFF. CDR3 in DNA: TGTGCCTGGAGTCCTACGAACGAAAAACTGTTTTTT.